Listed here is a single T cell receptor beta chain. Its antigen is unknown. Trimming stripped 0 bases from V and 5 bases from J, with 10 bases between. This CDR3 is built from 14 residues. Germline CDR1 MGHRA, CDR2 YSYEKL. The donors were members of the approximately 130-subject validation cohort (separate from the roughly 700-subject first cohort). The data were obtained in a study of cytomegalovirus exposure and HLA in healthy donors. On the study more broadly: According to later analysis, the same platform produced the 100 to 150 validation and 666 first-cohort repertoires.

The table came from immunoSEQ multiplex PCR; TCRdb's copy has only in-frame clones and leaves some out. The data hold tens of thousands of clones, with approximately 91% observed a single time. Study results and caveats: Some TCR beta chains (more than 150 of them) were listed as cytomegalovirus-associated.

The TCR comes from a young man in good health and CMV-seronegative. The chain employs TRBV4-1 and TRBJ2-5; tentative D call: TRBD1 (6 bases). Sequenced material: PBMCs. The CDR3: CASSQDQGRETQYF. For the CDR3, the DNA is TGCGCCAGCAGCCAAGATCAGGGGCGGGAGACCCAGTACTTC.